The entry below gives a single TCR beta chain sequence along with its context. Germline trimming cut 5 bases from V and 8 bases from J; bases unmatched to any gene: 8. The germline gives CDR1 MNHEY, CDR2 SMNVEV (reference sequence). This CDR3 is built from 13 residues. The data derive from a study of blood T cell repertoires in COVID-19. Study-level information: Researchers got acute and convalescent COVID-19 samples from the United States, Italy and Spain. PBMCs, B-cell-depleted T cells, or T cells were the source of the cDNA or gDNA that made up the material.

As originally analysed: The assay estimated nucleated cells by amplifying reference gene primers. This table comes from immunoSEQ multiplex PCR, and its TCRdb copy is limited to in-frame clones, with some not included. V and J calls and clone size are those listed in that table; D and trimming were worked out from the DNA. The sample lists 150,000 to 200,000 clones; around 75% were seen once. Sequencing used peripheral blood. This chain connects TRBV27 to TRBJ1-1; TRBD1 matches at 7 bases. This receptor was taken from a woman aged 80 or over with acute or convalescent COVID-19. CDR3 amino acids: CASSPQGGREAFF. CDR3 DNA: TGTGCCAGCAGTCCCCAGGGGGGCAGGGAAGCTTTCTTT.